The 18 T cell receptor beta chains in this list originate from one sample, sequenced in a study of blood T cell repertoires in COVID-19. Repertoires were generated with immunoSEQ multiplex PCR, while TCRdb's copy carries only in-frame clones and drops some. This sample has 200,000 or so clones, with roughly 90% found just once. Sequencing used PBMCs or T cells enriched from blood (not recorded which). The source of these receptors is a woman in her thirties or forties with acute COVID-19.

This chain links TRBV11-3 with TRBJ2-1; possibly TRBD2 for D (6 bases). The CDR3 loop spans 13 amino acids. CDR1 and CDR2 from the germline V gene are SGHNT and YENEEA. V gave up 2 bases and J gave up 8 bases, with 10 bases separating them. CDR3 in DNA: TGTGCCAGCAGCTTAAGCGGGTACCATGAGCAGTTCTTC. It translates to CASSLSGYHEQFF.

CDR3 DNA: TGTGCCAGCAGTCCTAACAACCGGGGGGTGAACACTGAAGCTTTCTTT. Translated, it gives CASSPNNRGVNTEAFF. The chain is built from TRBV21-1 and TRBJ1-1. TRBV21-1 is reported as a pseudogene. The CDR3 extends over 16 amino acids.

V and J are TRBV19 and TRBJ1-4; D is unclear. Germline assignment: CDR1 LNHDA and CDR2 SQIVND (reference sequence). The V end was cut by 1 base, the J end by 8 bases, with 8 bases between. The CDR3 extends over 13 amino acids. The CDR3 sequence: CASSIGTQEKLFF. DNA of the CDR3: TGTGCCAGTAGTATAGGGACTCAAGAAAAACTGTTTTTT.

This chain uses TRBV9 with TRBJ2-3; TRBD2 matches 13 bases. The V gene end was trimmed by 4 bases and the J gene end by 5 bases; junction bases not matched to a gene: 16. The CDR3 is made up of 19 amino acids. CDR1 is SGDLS and CDR2 is YYNGEE in the germline V gene. CDR3 nucleotide sequence: TGTGCCAGCAGCCTAACCGTACCACCGACTAGCGGGGGGAGAGATACGCAGTATTTT. Protein: CASSLTVPPTSGGRDTQYF.

This clone has a handful of counts. The genes are TRBV5-6 and TRBJ1-2; no firm D call. The CDR3 runs 15 residues. The V gene's germline CDR1 is SGHDT and CDR2 YYEEEE. V lost 0 bases, J lost 0 bases, and 9 bases lay in between. The DNA of the CDR3 is TGTGCCAGCAGCTTGGATGGCAAAGCTAACTATGGCTACACCTTC. It codes for CASSLDGKANYGYTF.

The J gene is TRBJ1-2, the V gene TRBV5-4, with TRBD1 as a possible D gene (5 bases). The CDR3 extends over 15 amino acids. CDR1 SGHNT and CDR2 YYREEE come from the germline V gene (reference sequence). Trimming took 0 bases from V and 4 from J, leaving 13 bases between them. CDR3 coding DNA: TGTGCCAGCAGCTTGGATGCAGGGTCAGGCTATGGCTACACCTTC. Its protein is CASSLDAGSGYGYTF.

V usage is TRBV7-2 and J usage is TRBJ1-1; D unclear. The CDR3 spans 13 residues. Trimming left V 3 bases short and J 1 base short, with 6 bases between. Germline assignment: CDR1 SGHTA and CDR2 FQGNSA. The CDR3 DNA follows: TGTGCCAGCAGCTTCTCAGGGAACACTGAAGCTTTCTTT. This codes for CASSFSGNTEAFF.

V gene TRBV12-3 or TRBV12-4 combines with J gene TRBJ2-3, with a possible D match to TRBD1 (5 bases). CDR3 length equals 12 residues. Between the trimmed V and J ends, which lost 9 bases and 0 bases, there was a span of 7 bases. CDR3 in amino acids: CASHRSTDTQYF. The DNA for the CDR3 is TGTGCCAGTCACAGGAGCACAGATACGCAGTATTTT.

The CDR3 is CASSRSSEDEKLFF. The CDR3 DNA reads TGTGCCAGCAGCCGCTCGTCGGAGGATGAAAAACTGTTTTTT. V and J are TRBV3-1 (or the pseudogene TRBV3-2) and TRBJ1-4; D ambiguous. Germline V gene sequence: CDR1 LGHDT, CDR2 YNNKEL (reference sequence). The CDR3 runs to 14 residues. V shed 4 bases and J shed 6 bases, with 12 bases lying between them.

This chain uses TRBV5-1 with TRBJ1-4, with D possibly being TRBD1 (6 bases). V dropped 6 bases and J dropped 5 bases, with 14 bases sitting between them. This CDR3 region has 14 residues. CDR1 SGHRS and CDR2 YFSETQ come from the germline V gene. This CDR3 reads CASTKGGVNEKLFF. In DNA form, the CDR3 reads TGCGCCAGCACCAAAGGGGGAGTGAATGAAAAACTGTTTTTT. Drawing the rest from reference TRBV5-1 and TRBJ1-4, the complete variable domain is KAGVTQTPRYLIKTRGQQVTLSCSPISGHRSVSWYQQTPGQGLQFLFEYFSETQRNKGNFPGRFSGRQFSNSRSEMNVSTLELGDSALYLCASTKGGVNEKLFFGSGTQLSVL.

The rearrangement joins TRBV6-5 to TRBJ1-3; possibly TRBD1 for D (6 bases). This CDR3 spans 15 amino acids. In germline, CDR1 is MNHEY, CDR2 SVGAGI. V shed 2 bases and J shed 3 bases, with 11 bases lying between them. In DNA form, the CDR3 reads TGTGCCAGCAGTTACCTCGGGACACGTGGAAACACCATATATTTT. Translating it yields CASSYLGTRGNTIYF.

CDR3 region: CASRYRKNTEAFF. CDR3 DNA sequence: TGTGCCAGCAGGTACAGGAAGAACACTGAAGCTTTCTTT. This chain uses TRBV2 with TRBJ1-1, with a tentative D call TRBD1 (5 bases). CDR3 length: 13 amino acids. The germline V and J ends were trimmed by 6 bases and 1 base, with 9 bases remaining between them. CDR1 and CDR2 from the germline V gene are SNHLY and FYNNEI.

The CDR3 is CASSPPERRPPDYGYTF. CDR3 nucleotides: TGTGCCAGCTCACCACCAGAGAGGCGACCTCCGGACTATGGCTACACCTTC. The chain links TRBV18 to TRBJ1-2, with D hard to call. Trimming left V 0 bases short and J 3 bases short, with 17 bases between. The germline gives CDR1 KGHSH, CDR2 LQKENI. The CDR3 spans 17 residues. The whole variable domain, remainder taken from reference TRBV18 and TRBJ1-2, is NAGVMQNPRHLVRRRGQEARLRCSPMKGHSHVYWYRQLPEEGLKFMVYLQKENIIDESGMPKERFSAEFPKEGPSILRIQQVVRGDSAAYFCASSPPERRPPDYGYTFGSGTRLTVV.

V usage is TRBV7-2 and J usage is TRBJ2-5, with 13 bases aligning to TRBD2. The V and J ends lost 0 bases and 1 base, in that order; junction bases with no gene match: 2. This CDR3 is built from 17 residues. Germline assignment: CDR1 SGHTA and CDR2 FQGNSA. The CDR3 DNA is TGTGCCAGCAGCTTAGCTGGGACTAGCGGGGCCCAAGAGACCCAGTACTTC. The encoded protein is CASSLAGTSGAQETQYF.

The V gene is TRBV10-3, the J gene TRBJ1-1; possibly TRBD1 for D (5 bases). Germline V lookup: CDR1 ENHRY, CDR2 SYGVKD. V gave up 3 bases and J gave up 2 bases, with 13 bases separating them. The CDR3 length is 15 residues. For the CDR3, the DNA is TGTGCCATCAGTGATCGTGGGGGGAGAAACACTGAAGCTTTCTTT. Translated: CAISDRGGRNTEAFF.

This CDR3 is CAWTPDRGGNTIYF. The CDR3 nucleotides are TGTGCCTGGACTCCGGACAGGGGTGGAAACACCATATATTTT. This rearrangement joins TRBV30 to TRBJ1-3; 9 positions agree with TRBD1. J lost 3 bases, V lost 4 bases, and 4 bases had no gene match. Germline CDR1 reads GTSNPN; CDR2 reads SVGIG (reference sequence). The CDR3 is 14 amino acids.

The J gene is TRBJ2-5, the V gene TRBV9, with TRBD2 matching 8 bases. Per germline, CDR1 SGDLS and CDR2 YYNGEE. This CDR3 is 16 amino acids long. The ends lost 2 bases at V and 5 bases at J; junction bases unmatched: 11. The CDR3 sequence is CASSVSGRGGRETQYF. The CDR3 DNA reads TGTGCCAGCAGCGTGTCAGGCCGGGGGGGCCGGGAGACCCAGTACTTC.

V is TRBV11-2 and J is TRBJ2-7; 9 bases are shared with TRBD1. This CDR3 comprises 13 residues. V shed 3 bases and J 6 bases; nucleotides not matched to a gene: 3. In germline, CDR1 is SGHAT, CDR2 FQNNGV. CDR3 coding DNA: TGTGCCAGCAGCTTGGGGACAGGGAGCGAGCAGTACGTC. Its translation: CASSLGTGSEQYV.